One and the same sample provided the 20 T cell receptor beta chains below, sequenced in a study of CD4+ T cells in melanoma. Method: immunoSEQ multiplex PCR; TCRdb's copy keeps in-frame clones and lacks some. The table records about 110,000 clones, approximately 92% of them present only once. Sequencing used peripheral blood. Every receptor here comes from a human donor with melanoma.

V and J are TRBV28 and TRBJ1-6; D remains unclear. Trimming took 3 bases from V and 7 from J, leaving 13 bases between them. Germline lookup yields CDR1 MDHEN and CDR2 SYDVKM. CDR3 length: 15 residues. The CDR3 DNA follows: TGTGCCAGCAGTTTTTTAGACTCCAGGAATTCACCCCTCCACTTT. Its protein product is CASSFLDSRNSPLHF. The complete variable domain, with remaining parts taken from reference TRBV28 and TRBJ1-6, reads DVKVTQSSRYLVKRTGEKVFLECVQDMDHENMFWYRQDPGLGLRLIYFSYDVKMKEKGDIPEGYSVSREKKERFSLILESASTNQTSMYLCASSFLDSRNSPLHFGNGTRLTVT.

This chain joins TRBV6-4 and TRBJ2-7; D perhaps matches TRBD1 (6 bases). Germline V gene data show CDR1 as MRHNA and CDR2 as SNTAGT. CDR3 length: 16 amino acids. Trimming took 2 bases from V and 3 from J, leaving 17 bases between them. CDR3: CASSDPRGWRSYEQYF. CDR3 DNA: TGTGCCAGCAGTGACCCGAGGGGGTGGCGGAGCTACGAGCAGTACTTC.

CDR3 residues: CASSLDRVTGELFF. The CDR3 region has the DNA TGTGCCAGCAGTTTAGACAGGGTAACCGGGGAGCTGTTTTTT. This chain joins TRBV28 and TRBJ2-2, with 7 bases identical to TRBD1. CDR1 and CDR2 from the germline V gene are MDHEN and SYDVKM. V lost 2 bases to trimming and J lost 5 bases; unmatched junction nucleotides: 2. CDR3 length: 14 amino acids.

The chain is built from TRBV11-2 and TRBJ2-1, with 9 bases aligning to TRBD2. The CDR3 consists of 15 residues. Trimming removed 0 bases from V and 8 bases from J; junction bases left unmatched: 5. Germline CDR1 is SGHAT and CDR2 is FQNNGV. DNA for the CDR3: TGTGCCAGCAGCTTAGAGCGGGGGGGGAGGGATGAGCAGTTCTTC. It is translated as CASSLERGGRDEQFF.

The V and J genes are TRBV7-9 and TRBJ2-2; D may match TRBD1 or TRBD2 (6 bases each). The CDR3 totals 17 residues. Germline CDR1 SEHNR, CDR2 FQNEAQ (reference sequence). With 4 bases removed from V and 7 bases from J, the gap between germline ends came to 22 bases. The CDR3 DNA reads TGTGCCAGCAGCTCGTATCGTCACCGGGGGCGGGGCGGGGAGCTGTTTTTT. This translates into CASSSYRHRGRGGELFF.

This chain uses TRBV4-1 with TRBJ2-2; possibly TRBD1 for D (5 bases). V was trimmed by 0 bases and J by 4 bases, leaving 12 bases between them. The CDR3 has 16 residues. Germline CDR1 and CDR2: MGHRA and YSYEKL. The CDR3 DNA reads TGCGCCAGCAGCCAAGATGGGGCTCGGCCCACCGGGGAGCTGTTTTTT. This sequence encodes CASSQDGARPTGELFF.

The chain combines TRBV6-5 with TRBJ1-3, with 8 bases that match TRBD1. Germline lookup yields CDR1 MNHEY and CDR2 SVGAGI. The CDR3 is 15 amino acids. With 6 bases clipped from V and 2 bases from J, the junction kept 6 bases outside the gene matches. The CDR3 bases are TGTGCCAGCAGCCGCATGACAGGGGCTGGAAACACCATATATTTT. Its translation is CASSRMTGAGNTIYF.

V is TRBV2 and J is TRBJ2-1, with D perhaps TRBD1 (5 bases). This CDR3 spans 13 amino acids. V lost 7 bases and J 4 bases, leaving 11 bases between the germline ends. CDR1 and CDR2 (germline): SNHLY, FYNNEI. CDR3: CASNQGTYNEQFF. The CDR3 DNA reads as TGTGCCAGCAATCAGGGAACGTACAATGAGCAGTTCTTC.

This clone was seen only once. The chain combines TRBV19 with TRBJ2-1, with D perhaps matching TRBD1 or TRBD2 (6 bases each). The germline V gene has CDR1 LNHDA and CDR2 SQIVND (reference sequence). Between the trimmed V and J ends, which lost 7 bases and 2 bases, there was a span of 15 bases. The CDR3 runs 15 residues. The CDR3, as DNA: TGTGCCAGTATTCCCATGGGGGGCGCCTACAATGAGCAGTTCTTC. Translating gives CASIPMGGAYNEQFF.

This CDR3 is CASSLLSGNTIYF. For the CDR3, the DNA is TGTGCCAGCAGCTTACTCTCTGGAAACACCATATATTTT. The chain carries TRBV27 and TRBJ1-3; D unclear. Germline V lookup: CDR1 MNHEY, CDR2 SMNVEV (reference sequence). The germline V and J ends were trimmed by 6 bases and 0 bases, with 6 bases remaining between them. The CDR3 spans 13 residues.

CDR3: CATSRGQGAAKNEQFF. The CDR3 coding sequence is TGTGCCACCAGCAGAGGCCAGGGGGCGGCAAAGAATGAGCAGTTCTTC. This chain joins TRBV15 and TRBJ2-1; TRBD1 matches at 8 bases. Germline CDR1 LNHNV, CDR2 YYDKDF (reference sequence). The V segment lost 1 base and the J segment 7 bases; nucleotides outside the gene matches: 9. The CDR3 has 16 amino acids.

CDR3 amino acids: CASSPGSGPSIYF. In DNA, the CDR3 is TGTGCCAGCAGCCCAGGATCGGGCCCGTCCATATATTTT. V and J are TRBV9 and TRBJ1-3; no reliable D call. Trimming removed 4 bases at V and 11 bases at J, with 16 bases between. Germline lookup yields CDR1 SGDLS and CDR2 YYNGEE. This CDR3 contains 13 residues.

The rearrangement links TRBV29-1 to TRBJ1-1, with D possibly being TRBD1 (5 bases). Trimming stripped 8 bases from V and 7 bases from J, with 17 bases between. Germline V gene data show CDR1 as SQVTM and CDR2 as ANQGSEA. The CDR3 spans 12 residues. DNA of the CDR3: TGCAGCTCCTGGTCCCCCGGGGGTGAAGCTTTCTTT. Amino acids: CSSWSPGGEAFF.

The V and J genes are TRBV5-8 and TRBJ2-5, with D possibly TRBD2 on 6 matching bases. The CDR3 runs to 16 residues. Trimming shortened V by 0 bases and J by 4 bases, and 16 bases separated the two germline ends. Germline loops: CDR1 SGHTS, CDR2 YDEGEE. The CDR3 sequence is CASSLGFAGQRETQYF. The DNA of the CDR3 is TGTGCCAGCAGCTTGGGTTTTGCGGGGCAAAGAGAGACCCAGTACTTC.

The rearrangement joins TRBV4-3 to TRBJ1-2, with D tentatively TRBD1 (6 bases). Germline loops: CDR1 LGHNA, CDR2 YSLEER. The CDR3 covers 16 residues. V lost 0 bases, J lost 0 bases, and 11 bases lay in between. CDR3 loop: CASSQEGGGSNYGYTF. The CDR3 coding sequence is TGCGCCAGCAGCCAAGAAGGGGGGGGTTCTAACTATGGCTACACCTTC.

The CDR3 DNA follows: TGTGCCAGCAGCTCCAGACAGGGGGATTACAATGAGCAGTTCTTC. This translates into CASSSRQGDYNEQFF. The genes are TRBV11-3 and TRBJ2-1, with TRBD1 matching 9 bases. CDR1 and CDR2 (germline): SGHNT, YENEEA. This CDR3 has 15 residues. V shed 4 bases and J 4 bases; nucleotides not matched to a gene: 5.

The rearrangement links TRBV15 to TRBJ2-4, with 7 bases lining up with TRBD2. The CDR3 contains 14 residues. Germline CDR1 is LNHNV and CDR2 is YYDKDF (reference sequence). Trimming at V came to 4 bases and at J to 9 bases, leaving 9 bases not matched to a gene. DNA for the CDR3: TGTGCCACCAGCATGGGAGGGGCAATAAGCATTCAGTACTTC. Translating it yields CATSMGGAISIQYF.

The chain has TRBV5-6 and TRBJ2-4; TRBD2 agrees at 7 bases. This CDR3 is built from 14 residues. V was pared by 3 bases and J by 7 bases, with 7 bases of the junction left unmatched. Germline V CDR1 and CDR2: SGHDT, YYEEEE. CDR3 sequence reads: CASSSQRGGNIQYF. As DNA, the CDR3 is TGTGCCAGCAGCTCCCAGCGGGGAGGGAACATTCAGTACTTC.

V gene TRBV10-3 combines with J gene TRBJ1-2; D is unclear. V lost 10 bases, J lost 6 bases, and 15 bases lay in between. CDR1 ENHRY and CDR2 SYGVKD come from the germline V gene. CDR3 length: 12 amino acids. CDR3 amino acids: CATQSGGDGYTF. The CDR3 DNA reads as TGTGCCACTCAAAGCGGCGGAGATGGCTACACCTTC.

This chain joins TRBV21-1 and TRBJ1-2; the D segment call TRBD1 is taken from the table without a DNA check. TRBV21-1 is noted as a pseudogene. This CDR3 has 11 residues. DNA for the CDR3: TGTGCCAGCAGCAATTGGCATGGCTACACCTTC. Translation: CASSNWHGYTF.